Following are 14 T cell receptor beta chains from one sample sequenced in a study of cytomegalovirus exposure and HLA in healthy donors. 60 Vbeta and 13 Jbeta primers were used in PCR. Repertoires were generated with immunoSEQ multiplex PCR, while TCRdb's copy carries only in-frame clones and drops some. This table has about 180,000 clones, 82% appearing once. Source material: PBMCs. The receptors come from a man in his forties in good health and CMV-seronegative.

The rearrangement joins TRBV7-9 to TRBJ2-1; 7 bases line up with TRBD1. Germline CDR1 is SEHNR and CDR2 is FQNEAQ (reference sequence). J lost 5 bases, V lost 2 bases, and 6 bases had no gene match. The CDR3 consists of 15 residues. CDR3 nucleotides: TGTGCCAGCAGCTTATCCATAGGGACAGACAATGAGCAGTTCTTC. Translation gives CASSLSIGTDNEQFF.

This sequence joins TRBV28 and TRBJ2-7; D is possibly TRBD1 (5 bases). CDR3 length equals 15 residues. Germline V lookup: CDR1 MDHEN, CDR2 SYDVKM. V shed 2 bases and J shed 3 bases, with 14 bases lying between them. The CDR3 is CASSLPRVPHYEQYF. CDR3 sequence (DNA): TGTGCCAGCAGTTTACCCAGGGTCCCGCACTACGAGCAGTACTTC.

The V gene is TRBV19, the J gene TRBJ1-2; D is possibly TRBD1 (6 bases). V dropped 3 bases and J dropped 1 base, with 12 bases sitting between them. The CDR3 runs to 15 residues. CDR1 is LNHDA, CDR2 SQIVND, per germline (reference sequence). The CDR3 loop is CASSIPGHRNYGYTF. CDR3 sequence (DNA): TGTGCCAGTAGTATCCCGGGACATCGTAACTATGGCTACACCTTC.

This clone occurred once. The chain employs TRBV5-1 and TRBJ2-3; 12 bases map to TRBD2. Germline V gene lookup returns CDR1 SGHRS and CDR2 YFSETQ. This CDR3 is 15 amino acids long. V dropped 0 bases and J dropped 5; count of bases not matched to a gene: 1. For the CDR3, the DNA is TGCGCCAGCAGCTTGGGACTAGCGGGAGTAGATACGCAGTATTTT. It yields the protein CASSLGLAGVDTQYF. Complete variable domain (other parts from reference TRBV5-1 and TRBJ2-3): KAGVTQTPRYLIKTRGQQVTLSCSPISGHRSVSWYQQTPGQGLQFLFEYFSETQRNKGNFPGRFSGRQFSNSRSEMNVSTLELGDSALYLCASSLGLAGVDTQYFGPGTRLTVL.

CDR3 DNA: TGTGCCAGCGCCGGGACCCGGGGGGTCGGGGAGCTGTTTTTT. Translating it yields CASAGTRGVGELFF. The chain couples TRBV6-1 to TRBJ2-2; the match to TRBD2 covers 7 bases. Germline assignment: CDR1 MNHNS and CDR2 SASEGT. The V segment lost 8 bases and the J segment 7 bases; nucleotides outside the gene matches: 10. The CDR3 runs to 14 residues.

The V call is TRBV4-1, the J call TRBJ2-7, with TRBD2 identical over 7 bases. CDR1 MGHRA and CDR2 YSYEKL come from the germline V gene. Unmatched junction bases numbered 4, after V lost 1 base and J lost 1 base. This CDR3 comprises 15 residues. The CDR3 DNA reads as TGCGCCAGCAGCCAAGTCCCTAGCGGATCCTACGAGCAGTACTTC. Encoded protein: CASSQVPSGSYEQYF.

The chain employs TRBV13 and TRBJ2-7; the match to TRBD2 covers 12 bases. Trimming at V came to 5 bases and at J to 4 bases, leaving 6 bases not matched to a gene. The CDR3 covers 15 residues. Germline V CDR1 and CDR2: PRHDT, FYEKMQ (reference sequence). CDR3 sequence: CASSPRLAGEYEQYF. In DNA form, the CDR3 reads TGTGCCAGCAGCCCCCGACTAGCGGGAGAGTACGAGCAGTACTTC.

CDR3 sequence: CASSLAPPMNTEAFF. In DNA form, the CDR3 reads TGCGCCAGCAGCTTGGCGCCGCCTATGAACACTGAAGCTTTCTTT. The gene calls are TRBV5-1 and TRBJ1-1; no clear D gene. Trimming took off 0 bases at V and 0 bases at J, with 9 bases between the two ends. CDR3 length: 15 amino acids. The germline V gene encodes CDR1 SGHRS and CDR2 YFSETQ.

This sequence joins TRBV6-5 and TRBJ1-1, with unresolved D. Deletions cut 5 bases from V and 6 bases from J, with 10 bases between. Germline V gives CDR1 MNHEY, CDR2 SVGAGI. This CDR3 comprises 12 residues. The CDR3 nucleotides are TGTGCCAGCAGTGGCGACACTCCTGAAGCTTTCTTT. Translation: CASSGDTPEAFF.

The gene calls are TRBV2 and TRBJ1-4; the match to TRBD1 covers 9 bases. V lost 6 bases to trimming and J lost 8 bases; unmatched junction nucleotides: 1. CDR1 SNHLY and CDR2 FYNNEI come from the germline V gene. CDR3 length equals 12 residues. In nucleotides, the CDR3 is TGTGCCAGCAGGACAGGGGGAGAAAAACTGTTTTTT. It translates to CASRTGGEKLFF.

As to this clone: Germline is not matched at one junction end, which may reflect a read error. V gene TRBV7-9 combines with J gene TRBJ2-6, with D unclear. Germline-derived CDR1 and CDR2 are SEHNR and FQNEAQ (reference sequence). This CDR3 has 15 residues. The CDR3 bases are TGTTCCAGCAGCTCGTCTAACTCTGGGGCCAACGTCCTGACTTTC. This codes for CSSSSSNSGANVLTF.

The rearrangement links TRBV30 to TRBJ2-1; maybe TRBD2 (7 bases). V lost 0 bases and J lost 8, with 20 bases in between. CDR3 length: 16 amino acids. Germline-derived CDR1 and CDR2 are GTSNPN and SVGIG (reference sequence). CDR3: CAWSVLGGGPRDEQFF. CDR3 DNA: TGTGCCTGGAGTGTATTAGGGGGAGGGCCTCGGGATGAGCAGTTCTTC.

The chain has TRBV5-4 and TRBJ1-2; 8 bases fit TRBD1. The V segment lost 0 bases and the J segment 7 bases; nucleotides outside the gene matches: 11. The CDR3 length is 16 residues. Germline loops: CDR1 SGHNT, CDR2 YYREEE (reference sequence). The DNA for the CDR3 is TGTGCCAGCAGCTTGGTGGGGACAGGAGGTGGGGGTGGCTACACCTTC. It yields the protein CASSLVGTGGGGGYTF.

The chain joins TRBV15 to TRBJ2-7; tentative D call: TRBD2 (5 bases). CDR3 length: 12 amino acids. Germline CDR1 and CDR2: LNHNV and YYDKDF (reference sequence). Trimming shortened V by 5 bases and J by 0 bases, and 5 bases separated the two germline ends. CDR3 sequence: CATSDYSYEQYF. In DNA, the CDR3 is TGTGCCACCAGCGACTACTCCTACGAGCAGTACTTC.